The present TCR beta chain was sequenced within a study of T cell clusters in autoimmune cytopenias. At the level of the study: The mean age of healthy donor controls was approximately 55 years, the median roughly 60 years.

The CDR3 contains 11 residues. Germline CDR1 is SEHNR and CDR2 is FQNEAQ (reference sequence). Multiplex touch-down PCR amplified TRB using TRB-A and TRB-B pools in one tube. With the multiplex PCR reads reprocessed, TCRdb shows one record per CDR3 protein and no DNA. The table for this sample gives more than 3,000 distinct CDR3 sequences. This clonotype registers medium-sized (0.01 to 0.1%) by frequency. TRB was amplified from 250 ng of peripheral blood genomic DNA per sample. These data were likewise used in another study, on T cell repertoires in aging, cancer and after chemotherapy. That investigation notes: Compared with age-matched healthy donors, untreated hematological or solid cancer patients showed higher blood TCR clonality. In healthy donors, age-related TCR diversity loss mainly reflected lost richness. Rebound thymic output was suggested by rising median generation probability during chemotherapy in each cancer cohort.

The sample taken for sequencing was peripheral blood. The V and J genes are TRBV7-9 and TRBJ2-2. This clonotype was obtained from a human donor in good health. CDR3 amino acids: CASSFAGELFF.